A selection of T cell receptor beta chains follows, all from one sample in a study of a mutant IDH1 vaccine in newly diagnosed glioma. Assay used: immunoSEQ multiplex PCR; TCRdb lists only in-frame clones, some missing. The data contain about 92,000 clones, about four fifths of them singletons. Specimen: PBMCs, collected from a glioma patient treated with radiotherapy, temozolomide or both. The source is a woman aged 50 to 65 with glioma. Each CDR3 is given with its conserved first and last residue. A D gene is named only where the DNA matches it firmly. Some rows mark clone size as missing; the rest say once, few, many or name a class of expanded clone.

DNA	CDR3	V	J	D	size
TGTGCCAGCTCACCTTCGACAGGGTTCGATGAAAAACTGTTTTTT	CASSPSTGFDEKLFF	TRBV18	TRBJ1-4	TRBD1	-
TGCGCCAGCAGCTTGGATCTGTCAGATACGCAGTATTTT	CASSLDLSDTQYF	TRBV5-1	TRBJ2-3	-	once
TGTGCCAGCACCCCTTCGACAGGGACTGAAGCTTTCTTT	CASTPSTGTEAFF	TRBV6-5	TRBJ1-1	TRBD1	-
TGCGCCAGCAGCTTTTACGGTGGAGATACGCAGTATTTT	CASSFYGGDTQYF	TRBV5-1	TRBJ2-3	-	once
TGTGCCATCAGAGAGAGGGGCAGGGAATTATCTAACTATGGCTACACCTTC	CAIRERGRELSNYGYTF	TRBV10-3	TRBJ1-2	-	-
TGCGCCAGCAGCCAAGAGTTGAGCTTGGGAGATACGCAGTATTTT	CASSQELSLGDTQYF	TRBV4-1	TRBJ2-3	-	-
TGTGCCACCCGCCCCGGCGGGGGGGCAGGGGGGAGGGAGACCCAGTACTTC	CATRPGGGAGGRETQYF	TRBV15	TRBJ2-5	TRBD2	-
TGTGCCAGCAGTTACCCCACGCATTTT	CASSYPTHF	TRBV6-1	TRBJ1-5	-	medium-sized
TGTGCCACCCGACAGGACTATGGCTACACCTTC	CATRQDYGYTF	TRBV28	TRBJ1-2	-	-
TGTGCCAGCAGCCTACCGAGGGGCACGAACTATGGCTACACCTTC	CASSLPRGTNYGYTF	TRBV5-4	TRBJ1-2	-	-
TGTGCCAGCAGTGAATACAGGGAAGGTGGCGAGCAGTACTTC	CASSEYREGGEQYF	TRBV2	TRBJ2-7	-	-
TGTGCCAGTAATCGCAACTCCTACAATGAGCAGTTCTTC	CASNRNSYNEQFF	TRBV19	TRBJ2-1	-	-
TGTGCCAGCAGCTTAAATTGGGGTGCCGGGGAGCTGTTTTTT	CASSLNWGAGELFF	TRBV7-6	TRBJ2-2	-	-
TGCGCCAGCAGCTTGGTTCAGGGTGGCACAGATACGCAGTATTTT	CASSLVQGGTDTQYF	TRBV5-1	TRBJ2-3	-	-